This TCR beta chain was recorded in a study of vaccination effects on CD4 cells after COVID-19. Study information: Pools of viral peptides were used by the ViraFEST assay to expand antigen-specific CD4+ T cells ahead of sequencing.

V trimming: 4 bases; J trimming: 9 bases; junction bases outside the gene matches: 6. Looked up from germline, CDR1 is SQVTM and CDR2 is ANQGSEA. This CDR3 comprises 13 residues. Following an approximately 11-day culture, CD4+ T cells were purified. Clones were sequenced by immunoSEQ multiplex PCR, and TCRdb holds only the in-frame ones, with some missing. The table lists about 76,000 clones, approximately 80% of them singletons. Details on this clone: Antigen unknown.

The sequences come from CD4+ T cells from PBMCs cultured without peptide, collected before COVID-19 vaccination. The chain joins TRBV29-1 to TRBJ2-1; 10 positions agree with TRBD2. The sequence came from a human donor who received a COVID-19 vaccine. The CDR3 nucleotides are TGCAGCGTTGCCCAGCGGGGGGGCGGTGAGCAGTTCTTC. Residues: CSVAQRGGGEQFF.